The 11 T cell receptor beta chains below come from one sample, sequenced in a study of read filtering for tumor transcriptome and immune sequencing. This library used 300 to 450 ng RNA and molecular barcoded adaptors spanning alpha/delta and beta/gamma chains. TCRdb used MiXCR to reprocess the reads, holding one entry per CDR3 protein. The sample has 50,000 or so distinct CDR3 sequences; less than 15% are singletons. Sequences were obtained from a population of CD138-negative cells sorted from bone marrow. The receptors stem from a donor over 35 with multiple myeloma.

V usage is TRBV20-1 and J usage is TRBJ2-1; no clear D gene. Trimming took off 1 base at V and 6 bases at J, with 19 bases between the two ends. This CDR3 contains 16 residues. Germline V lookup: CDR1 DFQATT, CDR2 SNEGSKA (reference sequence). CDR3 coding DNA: TGCAGTGCTAGAGTCGTTCATGGCGGTTCTGCCAATGAGCAGTTCTTC. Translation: CSARVVHGGSANEQFF.

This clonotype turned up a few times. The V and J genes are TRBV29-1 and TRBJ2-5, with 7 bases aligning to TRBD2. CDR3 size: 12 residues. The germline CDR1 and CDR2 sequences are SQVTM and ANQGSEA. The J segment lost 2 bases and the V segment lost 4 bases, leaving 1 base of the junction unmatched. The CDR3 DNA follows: TGCAGCGTTGGTAGCGGGCAAGAGACCCAGTACTTC. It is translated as CSVGSGQETQYF.

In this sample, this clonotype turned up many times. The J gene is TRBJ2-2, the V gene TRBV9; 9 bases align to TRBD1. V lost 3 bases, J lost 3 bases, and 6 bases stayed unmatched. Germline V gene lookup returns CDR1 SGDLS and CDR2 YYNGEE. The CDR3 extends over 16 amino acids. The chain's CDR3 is CASSGNRGRDTGELFF. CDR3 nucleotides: TGTGCCAGCAGCGGCAACAGGGGGCGCGACACCGGGGAGCTGTTTTTT.

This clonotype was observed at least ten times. This CDR3 reads CASSPSGSGETQYF. The CDR3 DNA sequence: TGTGCCAGCAGTCCAAGCGGGAGCGGCGAGACCCAGTACTTC. The chain recombines TRBV6-6 with TRBJ2-5; 8 nucleotides agree with TRBD2. This CDR3 comprises 14 residues. CDR1 MNHNY and CDR2 SVGAGI come from the germline V gene (reference sequence). V gave up 5 bases and J gave up 5 bases; unmatched junction bases: 7.

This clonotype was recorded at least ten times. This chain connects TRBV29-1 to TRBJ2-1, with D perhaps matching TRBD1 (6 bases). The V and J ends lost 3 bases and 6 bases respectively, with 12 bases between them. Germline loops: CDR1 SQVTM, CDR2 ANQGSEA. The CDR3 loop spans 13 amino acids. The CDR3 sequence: CSVELGRGNEQFF. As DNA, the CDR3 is TGCAGCGTTGAGTTAGGCAGGGGCAATGAGCAGTTCTTC.

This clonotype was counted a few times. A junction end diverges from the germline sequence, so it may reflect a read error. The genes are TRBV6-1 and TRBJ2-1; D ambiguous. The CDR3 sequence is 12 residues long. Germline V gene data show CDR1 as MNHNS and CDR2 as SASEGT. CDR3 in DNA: TGTGCCTGCAGTGAAGATATCATCATCCGGTTCTTC. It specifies CACSEDIIIRFF.

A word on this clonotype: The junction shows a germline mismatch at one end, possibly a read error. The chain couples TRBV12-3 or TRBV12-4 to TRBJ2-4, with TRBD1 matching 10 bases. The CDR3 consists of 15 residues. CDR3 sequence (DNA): TGTGCCGGCAGTCTCTCACCCGGGACAGGGGATATTCAGTACTTC. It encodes CAGSLSPGTGDIQYF.

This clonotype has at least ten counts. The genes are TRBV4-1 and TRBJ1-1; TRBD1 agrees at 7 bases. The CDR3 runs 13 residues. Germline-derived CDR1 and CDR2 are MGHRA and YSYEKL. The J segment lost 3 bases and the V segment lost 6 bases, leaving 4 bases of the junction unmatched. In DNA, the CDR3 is TGCGCCAGCAGTCCCGGGACAGACACTGAAGCTTTCTTT. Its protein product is CASSPGTDTEAFF.

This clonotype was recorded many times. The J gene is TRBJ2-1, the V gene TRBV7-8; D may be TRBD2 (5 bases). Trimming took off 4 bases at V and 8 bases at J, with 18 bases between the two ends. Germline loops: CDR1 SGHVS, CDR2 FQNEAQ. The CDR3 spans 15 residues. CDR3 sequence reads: CASSSGSQIGYEQFF. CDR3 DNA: TGTGCCAGCAGCTCGGGGAGCCAGATAGGGTATGAGCAGTTCTTC.

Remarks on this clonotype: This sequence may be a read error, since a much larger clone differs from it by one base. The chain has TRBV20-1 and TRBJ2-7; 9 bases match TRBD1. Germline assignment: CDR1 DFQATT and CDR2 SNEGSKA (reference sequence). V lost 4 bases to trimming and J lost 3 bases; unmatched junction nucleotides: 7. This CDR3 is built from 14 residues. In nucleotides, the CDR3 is TGCAGTGCTAACCCCGGGACAGGGAGCTACGAGCAGTACTTC. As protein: CSANPGTGSYEQYF.

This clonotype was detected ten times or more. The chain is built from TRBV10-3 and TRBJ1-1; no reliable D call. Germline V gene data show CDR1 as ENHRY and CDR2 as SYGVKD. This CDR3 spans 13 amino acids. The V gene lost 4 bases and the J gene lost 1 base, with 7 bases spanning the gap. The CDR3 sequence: CAISGDRNTEAFF. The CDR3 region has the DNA TGTGCCATCAGTGGAGACCGGAACACTGAAGCTTTCTTT.